This T cell receptor beta chain appears in the sequencing data of a study of Ad26.COV2.S vaccination and SARS-CoV-2 variants. Turning to the study itself: Dosing was one shot or two shots 56 days apart.

Germline trimming cut 1 base from V and 2 bases from J; bases unmatched to any gene: 7. CDR1 and CDR2 from the germline V gene are SGHTA and FQGNSA. The CDR3 has 18 residues. A word on this clone: The antigen is not known.

Points from the study as a whole: Spike-specific CD8+ and CD4+ T cell responses reportedly showed substantial breadth after vaccination. Vaccinees and placebo recipients showed similar non-spike TCR breadth.

The protocol was immunoSEQ multiplex PCR, while the TCRdb copy is restricted to in-frame clones and leaves out a portion. Of roughly 680,000 clones detected, around 90% appear once; the ten largest clones hold roughly 1.5%. Treatment described: 19 received Ad26.COV2.S at low or high dose, single or two shots; several received placebo; per-sample allocation not given. Sampling was done on day 63 after the first vaccine or placebo injection. An Ad26 vector expressing Wuhan-strain SARS-CoV-2 spike constituted the vaccine. The TCR was taken from a person aged 18-65 years who received the Ad26.COV2.S COVID-19 vaccine or a placebo. Sequenced material: peripheral blood, taken in a trial of Ad26.COV2.S vaccine versus placebo. This chain joins TRBV7-2 and TRBJ2-3, with 12 positions matching TRBD2. The CDR3 protein is CASSLVASGGAVTDTQYF. CDR3 nucleotide sequence: TGTGCCAGCAGCTTAGTCGCTAGCGGGGGGGCCGTCACAGATACGCAGTATTTT.